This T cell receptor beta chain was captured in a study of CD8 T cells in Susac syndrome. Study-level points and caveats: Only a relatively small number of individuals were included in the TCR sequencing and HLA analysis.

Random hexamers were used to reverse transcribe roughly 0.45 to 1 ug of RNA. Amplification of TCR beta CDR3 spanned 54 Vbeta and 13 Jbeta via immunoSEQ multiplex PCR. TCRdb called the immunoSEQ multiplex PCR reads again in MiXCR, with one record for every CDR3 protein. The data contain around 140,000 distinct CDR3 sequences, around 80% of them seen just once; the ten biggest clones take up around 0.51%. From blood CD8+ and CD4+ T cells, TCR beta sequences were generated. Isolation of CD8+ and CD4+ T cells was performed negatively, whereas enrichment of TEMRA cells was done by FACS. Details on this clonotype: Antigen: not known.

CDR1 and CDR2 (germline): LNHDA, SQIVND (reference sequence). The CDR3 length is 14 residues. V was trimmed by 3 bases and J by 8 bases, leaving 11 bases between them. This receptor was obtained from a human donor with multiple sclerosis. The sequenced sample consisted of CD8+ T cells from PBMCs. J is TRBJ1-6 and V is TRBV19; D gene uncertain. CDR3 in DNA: TGTGCCAGTAGTATTTGGGCAGGTGATTCACCCCTCCACTTT. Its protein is CASSIWAGDSPLHF. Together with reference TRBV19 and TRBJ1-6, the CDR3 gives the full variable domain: DGGITQSPKYLFRKEGQNVTLSCEQNLNHDAMYWYRQDPGQGLRLIYYSQIVNDFQKGDIAEGYSVSREKKESFPLTVTSAQKNPTAFYLCASSIWAGDSPLHFGNGTRLTVT.